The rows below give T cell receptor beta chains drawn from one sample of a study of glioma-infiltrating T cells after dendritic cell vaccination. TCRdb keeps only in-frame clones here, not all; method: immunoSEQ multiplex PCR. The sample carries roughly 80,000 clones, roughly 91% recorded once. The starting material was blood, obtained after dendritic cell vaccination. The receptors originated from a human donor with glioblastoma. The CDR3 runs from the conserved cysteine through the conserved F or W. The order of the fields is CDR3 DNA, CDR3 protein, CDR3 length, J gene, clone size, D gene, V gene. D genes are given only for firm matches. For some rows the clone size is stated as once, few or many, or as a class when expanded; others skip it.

cdr3_nt: TGTGCCACGACCCGACAGGACCCGAACACTGAAGCTTTCTTT
cdr3_aa: CATTRQDPNTEAFF
cdr3_length: 14
j_call: TRBJ1-1
clone_size: -
d_call: -
v_call: TRBV10-3

cdr3_nt: TGTGCCAGCAGCTCCCGGACTAGCGGGAGTGATGAGCAGTTCTTC
cdr3_aa: CASSSRTSGSDEQFF
cdr3_length: 15
j_call: TRBJ2-1
clone_size: -
d_call: TRBD2
v_call: TRBV5-4

cdr3_nt: TGCGCCAGCAGCGACCAGGGGGTGGGGGCAGATACGCAGTATTTT
cdr3_aa: CASSDQGVGADTQYF
cdr3_length: 15
j_call: TRBJ2-3
clone_size: -
d_call: TRBD1
v_call: TRBV5-1

cdr3_nt: TGCAGCGTTACAGGGTTTGGCAACTATGGCTACACCTTC
cdr3_aa: CSVTGFGNYGYTF
cdr3_length: 13
j_call: TRBJ1-2
clone_size: -
d_call: -
v_call: TRBV29-1

cdr3_nt: TGTGCCAGCAGTGAAGGGCGGGAAGTCTACAATGAGCAGTTCTTC
cdr3_aa: CASSEGREVYNEQFF
cdr3_length: 15
j_call: TRBJ2-1
clone_size: -
d_call: -
v_call: TRBV6-1

cdr3_nt: TGTGCCAGCAGCCCCGGGAGGGCTAGCGGGGGGACTAGCACAGATACGCAGTATTTT
cdr3_aa: CASSPGRASGGTSTDTQYF
cdr3_length: 19
j_call: TRBJ2-3
clone_size: -
d_call: TRBD2
v_call: TRBV7-9

cdr3_nt: TGTGCCAGCAGCTTAGAGGGGGCGAGCAATCAGCCCCAGCATTTT
cdr3_aa: CASSLEGASNQPQHF
cdr3_length: 15
j_call: TRBJ1-5
clone_size: -
d_call: TRBD1
v_call: TRBV7-3

cdr3_nt: TGCGCCAGCAGCTCCCTCGGGGGCTCTGGAAACACCATATATTTT
cdr3_aa: CASSSLGGSGNTIYF
cdr3_length: 15
j_call: TRBJ1-3
clone_size: -
d_call: -
v_call: TRBV5-1

cdr3_nt: TGCGCCAGCAGCTTGGATACATTGACGGGGGGCTACACCTTC
cdr3_aa: CASSLDTLTGGYTF
cdr3_length: 14
j_call: TRBJ1-2
clone_size: -
d_call: -
v_call: TRBV5-1

cdr3_nt: TGTGCCAGCAGCCCTAGCGGGAGTAAGGGCTACAATGAGCAGTTCTTC
cdr3_aa: CASSPSGSKGYNEQFF
cdr3_length: 16
j_call: TRBJ2-1
clone_size: -
d_call: TRBD2
v_call: TRBV7-8

cdr3_nt: TGCAGCGTGCAGGACGGGGGTCAGCCCCAGCATTTT
cdr3_aa: CSVQDGGQPQHF
cdr3_length: 12
j_call: TRBJ1-5
clone_size: -
d_call: -
v_call: TRBV29-1

cdr3_nt: TGTGCCAGCAGCTCCACAGGGGGAGATATGAACACTGAAGCTTTCTTT
cdr3_aa: CASSSTGGDMNTEAFF
cdr3_length: 16
j_call: TRBJ1-1
clone_size: -
d_call: TRBD1
v_call: TRBV7-9

cdr3_nt: TGTGCCAGCAGTGAAGCGCTTCGGGGGGGGAGCTATGGCTACACCTTC
cdr3_aa: CASSEALRGGSYGYTF
cdr3_length: 16
j_call: TRBJ1-2
clone_size: -
d_call: -
v_call: TRBV6-1

cdr3_nt: TGTGCCAGCGGACTTGATACGCAGTATTTT
cdr3_aa: CASGLDTQYF
cdr3_length: 10
j_call: TRBJ2-3
clone_size: once
d_call: -
v_call: TRBV6-5

cdr3_nt: TGTGCCAGCAGCTCCCGCGCCCGACTAGCAACCGGGGAGCTGTTTTTT
cdr3_aa: CASSSRARLATGELFF
cdr3_length: 16
j_call: TRBJ2-2
clone_size: -
d_call: TRBD2
v_call: TRBV7-2

cdr3_nt: TGTGCCAGCAGCAGACAGGTGGGGAACACTGAAGCTTTCTTT
cdr3_aa: CASSRQVGNTEAFF
cdr3_length: 14
j_call: TRBJ1-1
clone_size: -
d_call: -
v_call: TRBV6-1

cdr3_nt: TGTGCCAGCAGCCTCAGGGTATGGGAAGGCACTGAAGCTTTCTTT
cdr3_aa: CASSLRVWEGTEAFF
cdr3_length: 15
j_call: TRBJ1-1
clone_size: -
d_call: -
v_call: TRBV27

cdr3_nt: TGTGCCAGCAGTCCCCGAGGGGGCACCGGGGAGCTGTTTTTT
cdr3_aa: CASSPRGGTGELFF
cdr3_length: 14
j_call: TRBJ2-2
clone_size: -
d_call: -
v_call: TRBV6-1

cdr3_nt: TGCGCCAGCAGCGCGGGTTTAGGTGACGACGAGCAGTACTTC
cdr3_aa: CASSAGLGDDEQYF
cdr3_length: 14
j_call: TRBJ2-7
clone_size: -
d_call: -
v_call: TRBV5-1

cdr3_nt: TGTGCCACCAGCAGAGATTACACTGGGGCCAACGTCCTGACTTTC
cdr3_aa: CATSRDYTGANVLTF
cdr3_length: 15
j_call: TRBJ2-6
clone_size: -
d_call: -
v_call: TRBV15

cdr3_nt: TGTGCCTCCCGGACAGGGGCACAGCCCCAGCATTTT
cdr3_aa: CASRTGAQPQHF
cdr3_length: 12
j_call: TRBJ1-5
clone_size: -
d_call: TRBD1
v_call: TRBV19

cdr3_nt: TGCGCCAGCAGCTCAGGACCGGGACAGGGGGCCCTGAACTCCTACGAGCAGTACTTC
cdr3_aa: CASSSGPGQGALNSYEQYF
cdr3_length: 19
j_call: TRBJ2-7
clone_size: -
d_call: TRBD1
v_call: TRBV5-1

cdr3_nt: TGTGCCAGCAGTCTACACCGGGACTCACAACCAGATACGCAGTATTTT
cdr3_aa: CASSLHRDSQPDTQYF
cdr3_length: 16
j_call: TRBJ2-3
clone_size: once
d_call: -
v_call: TRBV14

cdr3_nt: TGTGCCAGCAGCGTAGACCAGGTTGCAGATACGCAGTATTTT
cdr3_aa: CASSVDQVADTQYF
cdr3_length: 14
j_call: TRBJ2-3
clone_size: once
d_call: -
v_call: TRBV9

cdr3_nt: TGCGCCAGCAGCTTGGGCGTCCTCTATGGCTACACCTTC
cdr3_aa: CASSLGVLYGYTF
cdr3_length: 13
j_call: TRBJ1-2
clone_size: -
d_call: -
v_call: TRBV5-1